This T cell receptor (beta chain) stems from a study of monozygotic twins with inflammatory bowel disease. Broader study findings: Patient repertoires may carry noise from differing immunosuppressive treatments.

Eight reactions per sample, run separately, yielded cDNA. The UMIs contained a 6-nucleotide sample barcode. They were added by template switching during cDNA synthesis. TCRalpha and TCRbeta cDNA underwent two nested PCRs of around 15 and 9 cycles. TCRdb re-called the 5' RACE reads; one entry per CDR3 protein, DNA not given. This table holds about 380,000 distinct CDR3 sequences. In regard to this clonotype: Its antigen is as yet unknown.

This receptor was taken from a human donor with ulcerative colitis or Crohn's disease, or a healthy co-twin of an affected twin (not recorded which). The sequenced material came from blood.

CDR3 residues: CASSSSLVGEQYF. The V and J genes are TRBV7-2 and TRBJ2-7. This CDR3 has 13 residues. The germline gives CDR1 SGHTA, CDR2 FQGNSA.